Listed here are 30 T cell receptor beta chains from one sample, sequenced in a study of T-cell memory formation after mild COVID-19. MiXCR was run by TCRdb on the 5' RACE reads, yielding one entry per CDR3 protein. The sample includes hundreds of thousands of distinct CDR3 sequences, around 20% of them seen just once. Sequences were obtained from PBMCs or a T cell subset sorted from them (not recorded which). The receptors come from an adult woman who had mild COVID-19 (a few samples of this study predate the infection). Cell type and time point are not known.

Only one count was recorded for this clonotype. The rearrangement links TRBV5-5 to TRBJ1-2, with D possibly TRBD1 on 5 matching bases. Looked up from germline, CDR1 is SGHKS and CDR2 is YYEKEE (reference sequence). Trimming took off 3 bases at V and 8 bases at J, with 11 bases between the two ends. This CDR3 region has 12 residues. CDR3 protein: CASSYQGRGYTF. As DNA, the CDR3 is TGTGCCAGCAGCTACCAGGGTCGGGGCTACACCTTC.

V and J are TRBV7-9 and TRBJ2-1; no definite D call. The ends were cut back, 2 bases at V and 9 bases at J, with 14 bases in the middle. CDR3 size: 14 residues. Looked up from germline, CDR1 is SEHNR and CDR2 is FQNEAQ (reference sequence). CDR3 amino acids: CASSLWNEAGEQFF. In DNA, the CDR3 is TGTGCCAGCAGCTTATGGAACGAGGCAGGTGAGCAGTTCTTC.

In its sample, this clonotype was seen a few times. V gene TRBV5-1 combines with J gene TRBJ2-7, with D tentatively TRBD1 or TRBD2 (5 bases each). Germline V lookup: CDR1 SGHRS, CDR2 YFSETQ. The V end was cut by 1 base, the J end by 2 bases, with 13 bases between. This CDR3 has 15 amino acids. CDR3 loop: CASSLKVGTAYEQYF. For the CDR3, the DNA is TGCGCCAGCAGCTTGAAGGTGGGGACGGCCTACGAGCAGTACTTC. Variable domain in full (rest from reference TRBV5-1 and TRBJ2-7): KAGVTQTPRYLIKTRGQQVTLSCSPISGHRSVSWYQQTPGQGLQFLFEYFSETQRNKGNFPGRFSGRQFSNSRSEMNVSTLELGDSALYLCASSLKVGTAYEQYFGPGTRLTVT.

The chain uses TRBV7-9 and TRBJ1-1, with D perhaps TRBD1 (6 bases). CDR1 is SEHNR and CDR2 is FQNEAQ in the germline V gene (reference sequence). This CDR3 comprises 12 residues. The V end lost 5 bases, the J end lost 8 bases, and 12 bases lay between the germline ends. The DNA of the CDR3 is TGTGCCAGCAGCCCGGGGGCAGAAGAAGCTTTCTTT. This sequence encodes CASSPGAEEAFF.

The V and J genes are TRBV10-3 and TRBJ2-6, with D unresolved. V dropped 2 bases and J dropped 0 bases, with 2 bases sitting between them. This CDR3 spans 14 amino acids. Germline assignment: CDR1 ENHRY and CDR2 SYGVKD. The CDR3 loop is CAISEGSGANVLTF. CDR3 nucleotides: TGTGCCATCAGTGAGGGCTCTGGGGCCAACGTCCTGACTTTC.

There are a few counts of this clonotype. CDR3 coding DNA: TGTGCCAGCAGCCCGTGGACAGGGGAGGGTGAAAAACTGTTTTTT. This gives the protein CASSPWTGEGEKLFF. V and J are TRBV7-8 and TRBJ1-4; TRBD1 matches at 9 bases. V dropped 5 bases and J dropped 7; count of bases not matched to a gene: 8. Per the germline V gene, CDR1 is SGHVS and CDR2 is FQNEAQ. The CDR3 spans 15 residues. Together with reference TRBV7-8 and TRBJ1-4, the CDR3 gives the full variable domain: GAGVSQSPRYKVAKRGQDVALRCDPISGHVSLFWYQQALGQGPEFLTYFQNEAQLDKSGLPSDRFFAERPEGSVSTLKIQRTQQEDSAVYLCASSPWTGEGEKLFFGSGTQLSVL.

The chain links TRBV5-1 to TRBJ2-2, with 8 bases matching TRBD2. The germline CDR1 and CDR2 sequences are SGHRS and YFSETQ. The junction had 10 bases not matched to a gene; V was cut back by 0 bases and J by 0 bases. The CDR3 has 19 amino acids. CDR3 in amino acids: CASSLDRRLASANTGELFF. The CDR3 nucleotides read TGCGCCAGCAGCTTGGACAGGCGACTAGCGAGCGCGAACACCGGGGAGCTGTTTTTT.

The chain links TRBV5-1 to TRBJ1-1; a weak D match, TRBD1 (5 bases). The CDR3 covers 15 residues. Deletions cut 4 bases from V and 6 bases from J, with 19 bases between. The V gene's germline CDR1 is SGHRS and CDR2 YFSETQ. CDR3: CASSPVYSRGAEAFF. Written as DNA, the CDR3 is TGCGCCAGCAGCCCCGTGTACAGTCGGGGCGCTGAAGCTTTCTTT.

In this sample, this clonotype turned up a few times. V is TRBV12-3 or TRBV12-4 and J is TRBJ2-4; 11 nucleotides agree with TRBD2. Trimming took 8 bases from V and 1 from J; bases not matched to a gene: 10. CDR3 length: 17 amino acids. This CDR3 is CASSSSGGYGAKNIQYF. CDR3 nucleotides: TGTGCCAGCTCTTCTAGCGGGGGGTATGGGGCCAAAAACATTCAGTACTTC.

The V gene is TRBV27, the J gene TRBJ2-3, with TRBD2 identical over 9 bases. Germline V gene lookup returns CDR1 MNHEY and CDR2 SMNVEV (reference sequence). V dropped 3 bases and J dropped 0; count of bases not matched to a gene: 7. The CDR3 is 17 amino acids. CDR3 bases: TGTGCCAGCAGTTTGATGACTAGCGGACAGAGCACAGATACGCAGTATTTT. Translated, it gives CASSLMTSGQSTDTQYF.

This chain joins TRBV7-6 and TRBJ2-6; D remains unclear. This CDR3 contains 16 residues. In germline, CDR1 is SGHVS, CDR2 FNYEAQ. The V gene lost 2 bases and the J gene lost 0 bases, with 8 bases spanning the gap. The CDR3 nucleotides are TGTGCCAGCAGCTTACATCCAACCTCTGGGGCCAACGTCCTGACTTTC. This codes for CASSLHPTSGANVLTF.

A few counts support this clonotype. The chain uses TRBV30 and TRBJ2-5; a weak D match, TRBD1 (6 bases). CDR1 and CDR2 from the germline V gene are GTSNPN and SVGIG (reference sequence). The CDR3 has 15 amino acids. V lost 2 bases and J 7 bases, leaving 20 bases between the germline ends. CDR3 residues: CAWSKGTGNRGTQYF. CDR3 nucleotide sequence: TGTGCCTGGAGTAAAGGAACAGGGAACCGAGGGACCCAGTACTTC.

This clonotype has more than one count but fewer than ten. The chain joins TRBV18 to TRBJ2-3; D is unresolved. CDR1 KGHSH and CDR2 LQKENI come from the germline V gene. CDR3 length: 14 residues. Trimming removed 1 base at V and 4 bases at J, with 9 bases between. The CDR3 coding sequence is TGTGCCAGCTCACCACAGAGTTCGGCAGATACGCAGTATTTT. Translated: CASSPQSSADTQYF.

The chain joins TRBV6-6 to TRBJ2-5, with D tentatively TRBD1 or TRBD2 (5 bases each). The CDR3 totals 15 residues. Germline assignment: CDR1 MNHNY and CDR2 SVGAGI (reference sequence). V was cut by 7 bases and J by 4 bases, with 19 bases left in between. The CDR3 nucleotides are TGTGCCAGCACCTTCTGGGACCGACAAGGAGAGACCCAGTACTTC. Translated, it gives CASTFWDRQGETQYF.

The table lists this clonotype with a count of one. The CDR3 sequence is CSVYVGGYGYTF. The CDR3 bases are TGCAGCGTTTACGTGGGCGGGTATGGCTACACCTTC. The chain has TRBV29-1 and TRBJ1-2; no firm D call. V gave up 5 bases and J gave up 5 bases, with 12 bases separating them. Per germline, CDR1 SQVTM and CDR2 ANQGSEA. The CDR3 sequence is 12 residues long. Supplemented by reference TRBV29-1 and TRBJ1-2, the full variable domain reads SAVISQKPSRDICQRGTSLTIQCQVDSQVTMMFWYRQQPGQSLTLIATANQGSEATYESGFVIDKFPISRPNLTFSTLTVSNMSPEDSSIYLCSVYVGGYGYTFGSGTRLTVV.

This clonotype appeared a few times. The V and J genes are TRBV9 and TRBJ1-2; TRBD1 is a possible D gene (6 bases). This CDR3 has 15 amino acids. V lost 6 bases and J lost 3, with 18 bases in between. The germline gives CDR1 SGDLS, CDR2 YYNGEE. DNA of the CDR3: TGTGCCAGCACCTCGGACAGCTCGTTATACTATGGCTACACCTTC. It is translated as CASTSDSSLYYGYTF.

V usage is TRBV29-1 and J usage is TRBJ2-3, with 8 bases that match TRBD1. This CDR3 region has 14 residues. Germline V CDR1 and CDR2: SQVTM, ANQGSEA. With 8 bases clipped from V and 6 bases from J, the junction kept 13 bases outside the gene matches. Written as DNA, the CDR3 is TGCAGCCTAAGGTCGGACAGGGTCAGCGATACGCAGTATTTT. It yields the protein CSLRSDRVSDTQYF.

This clonotype was detected ten times or more. J is TRBJ2-5 and V is TRBV5-6; D may be TRBD2 (5 bases). CDR3 length: 15 residues. From germline, CDR1 is SGHDT and CDR2 YYEEEE. Trimming took off 2 bases at V and 1 base at J, with 12 bases between the two ends. The CDR3 loop reads CASSFRTVSQETQYF. CDR3 DNA sequence: TGTGCCAGCAGCTTTAGGACTGTTTCCCAAGAGACCCAGTACTTC.

For this clonotype: The junction departs from the called germline gene at one end, perhaps through a read error. The rearrangement joins TRBV7-9 to TRBJ1-5; weak D call: TRBD1 (6 bases). The CDR3 has 16 residues. From germline, CDR1 is SEHNR and CDR2 FQNEAQ (reference sequence). CDR3 in amino acids: CASSDMYGQGGQPQQF. The CDR3 DNA reads as TGTGCCAGCAGCGACATGTATGGGCAGGGCGGACAGCCCCAGCAATTT.

This clonotype appeared a few times. This rearrangement joins TRBV5-4 to TRBJ2-3, with 10 bases matching TRBD2. V trimming: 7 bases; J trimming: 5 bases; junction bases outside the gene matches: 13. CDR3 length: 16 residues. The germline CDR1 and CDR2 sequences are SGHNT and YYREEE (reference sequence). CDR3 bases: TGTGCCAGCGAAGGGGAGCGGGGGGGCCTCAAAGATACGCAGTATTTT. Translating gives CASEGERGGLKDTQYF.

This clonotype was detected a few times. The chain joins TRBV6-5 to TRBJ1-4; D not resolved. The CDR3 spans 16 residues. Germline CDR1 and CDR2: MNHEY and SVGAGI. V lost 6 bases, J lost 3 bases, and 17 bases lay in between. CDR3 region: CASSRQARTANEKLFF. The CDR3 nucleotides are TGTGCCAGCAGCCGTCAAGCCCGGACCGCTAATGAAAAACTGTTTTTT.

This clonotype was found a few times. The rearrangement links TRBV5-1 to TRBJ1-3, with unresolved D. CDR3 size: 14 residues. Germline CDR1 SGHRS, CDR2 YFSETQ. V was cut by 0 bases and J by 4 bases, with 8 bases left in between. The CDR3 is CASSLGAQGNTIYF. As DNA, the CDR3 is TGCGCCAGCAGCTTGGGGGCTCAAGGAAACACCATATATTTT.

This clonotype was observed many times. J is TRBJ2-7 and V is TRBV30, with TRBD2 matching over 9 bases. With V trimmed by 4 bases and J by 0 bases, 7 bases remained unmatched. In germline, CDR1 is GTSNPN, CDR2 SVGIG (reference sequence). This CDR3 has 15 amino acids. CDR3 coding DNA: TGTGCCTGGACTAGCGGGAACCTCTACTCCTACGAGCAGTACTTC. Its translation: CAWTSGNLYSYEQYF.

The V and J genes are TRBV6-6 and TRBJ1-2; D remains ambiguous. Trimming cost V 6 bases and J 2 bases, with 25 bases left between them. Germline-derived CDR1 and CDR2 are MNHNY and SVGAGI (reference sequence). The CDR3 spans 18 residues. CDR3 coding DNA: TGTGCCAGCAGGCGATTGGACGGAGTCGGTCGATCGAACTATGGCTACACCTTC. This gives the protein CASRRLDGVGRSNYGYTF.

The rearrangement links TRBV20-1 to TRBJ1-3, with D perhaps matching TRBD1 (5 bases). Deletions cut 3 bases from V and 9 bases from J, with 9 bases between. This CDR3 has 11 amino acids. The germline gives CDR1 DFQATT, CDR2 SNEGSKA (reference sequence). The CDR3 protein is CSASNTGTIYF. DNA for the CDR3: TGCAGTGCTAGCAACACAGGCACCATATATTTT.

The J gene is TRBJ2-5, the V gene TRBV12-3 or TRBV12-4; 7 bases agree with TRBD1. Germline trimming cut 6 bases from V and 5 bases from J; bases unmatched to any gene: 6. CDR3 size: 13 residues. DNA for the CDR3: TGTGCCAGCAGCGAAACAGGGGTCGAGACCCAGTACTTC. This codes for CASSETGVETQYF.

This clonotype was seen at least ten times. The CDR3 is CATSDSQGANTEAFF. The DNA for the CDR3 is TGTGCCACCAGTGATTCACAGGGGGCGAACACTGAAGCTTTCTTT. The chain recombines TRBV24-1 with TRBJ1-1, with 9 bases identical to TRBD1. This CDR3 region has 15 residues. From germline, CDR1 is KGHDR and CDR2 SFDVKD. The V segment lost 2 bases and the J segment 1 base; nucleotides outside the gene matches: 1.

This clonotype was counted a few times. The chain links TRBV29-1 to TRBJ1-1; no clear D. V lost 5 bases and J lost 7, with 14 bases in between. This CDR3 is built from 12 residues. Germline-derived CDR1 and CDR2 are SQVTM and ANQGSEA. For the CDR3, the DNA is TGCAGCGTTCGCGGGGAAAAAGGTGAAGCTTTCTTT. Its protein is CSVRGEKGEAFF. Using reference TRBV29-1 and TRBJ1-1 for the parts outside the CDR3, the full variable domain is SAVISQKPSRDICQRGTSLTIQCQVDSQVTMMFWYRQQPGQSLTLIATANQGSEATYESGFVIDKFPISRPNLTFSTLTVSNMSPEDSSIYLCSVRGEKGEAFFGQGTRLTVV.

The table lists this clonotype with a few counts. The J gene is TRBJ1-2, the V gene TRBV12-3 or TRBV12-4; possible D gene TRBD1, 6 bases. V was pared by 0 bases and J by 2 bases, with 13 bases between. The CDR3 length is 16 residues. The CDR3 DNA is TGTGCCAGCAGTTTAGCGCTTGGACAGTCAAACTATGGCTACACCTTC. The encoded protein is CASSLALGQSNYGYTF.

In this sample, this clonotype turned up a few times. The V and J genes are TRBV12-3 or TRBV12-4 and TRBJ2-3; possible D gene TRBD1, 6 bases. V lost 7 bases, J lost 10 bases, and 21 bases lay in between. This CDR3 is 14 amino acids long. In DNA form, the CDR3 reads TGTGCCAGCAACCTGGGGGCCGAGGGACCCTCGCAGTATTTT. It is translated as CASNLGAEGPSQYF.